This T cell receptor (beta chain) came from a study of T cell responses to AZD1222 COVID-19 vaccine. Study observations and caveats: Without day 14 samples, only post-peak T cell repertoires were studied.

In germline, CDR1 is SGHTA, CDR2 FQGNSA. The V end was cut by 5 bases, the J end by 7 bases, with 9 bases between. There are 12 residues in the CDR3. Sequenced by immunoSEQ multiplex PCR; TCRdb stores in-frame clones only, minus some. The table lists 100,000 to 150,000 clones, 87% of them singletons. The sample holds one count of this clone. No antigen is known for it. The chain recombines TRBV7-2 with TRBJ2-1; no reliable D call. The sample here was peripheral blood, taken on day 0 of AZD1222 vaccination. The source is an adult in good health. CDR3 sequence: CASSPSWNEQFF. In DNA, the CDR3 is TGTGCCAGCAGCCCTAGTTGGAATGAGCAGTTCTTC.